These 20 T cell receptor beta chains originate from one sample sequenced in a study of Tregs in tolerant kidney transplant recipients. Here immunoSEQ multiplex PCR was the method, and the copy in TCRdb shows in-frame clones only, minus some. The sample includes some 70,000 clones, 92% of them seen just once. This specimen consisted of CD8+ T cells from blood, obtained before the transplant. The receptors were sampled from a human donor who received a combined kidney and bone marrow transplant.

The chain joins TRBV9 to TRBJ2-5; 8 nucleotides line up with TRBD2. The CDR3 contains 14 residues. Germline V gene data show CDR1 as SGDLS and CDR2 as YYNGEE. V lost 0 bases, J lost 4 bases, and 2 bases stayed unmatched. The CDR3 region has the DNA TGTGCCAGCAGCGTAGCGGGAGGGTCAGAGACCCAGTACTTC. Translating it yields CASSVAGGSETQYF.

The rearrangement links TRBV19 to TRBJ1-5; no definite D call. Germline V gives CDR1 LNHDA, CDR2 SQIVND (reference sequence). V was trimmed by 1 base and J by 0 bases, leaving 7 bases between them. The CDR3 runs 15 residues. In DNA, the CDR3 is TGTGCCAGTAGTATAGCACCCTATAGCAATCAGCCCCAGCATTTT. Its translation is CASSIAPYSNQPQHF.

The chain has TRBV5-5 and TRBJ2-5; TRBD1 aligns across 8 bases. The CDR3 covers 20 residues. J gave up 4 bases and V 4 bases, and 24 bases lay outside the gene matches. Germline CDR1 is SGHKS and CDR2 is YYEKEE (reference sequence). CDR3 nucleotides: TGTGCCAGCAGCGGGGGGTCCTGGACAGGGTCACTTGGGTACGGAGAGACCCAGTACTTC. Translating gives CASSGGSWTGSLGYGETQYF.

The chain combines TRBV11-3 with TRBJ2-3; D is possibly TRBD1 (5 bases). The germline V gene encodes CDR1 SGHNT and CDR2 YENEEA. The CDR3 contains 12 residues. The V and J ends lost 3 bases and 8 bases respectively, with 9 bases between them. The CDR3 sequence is CASSLGLSTQYF. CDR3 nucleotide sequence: TGTGCCAGCAGCTTGGGGCTGAGTACGCAGTATTTT.

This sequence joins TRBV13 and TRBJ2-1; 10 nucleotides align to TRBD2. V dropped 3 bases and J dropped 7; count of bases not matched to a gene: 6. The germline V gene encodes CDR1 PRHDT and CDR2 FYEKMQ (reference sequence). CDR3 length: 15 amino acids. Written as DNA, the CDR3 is TGTGCCAGCAGCTTCCGGCCTAGCGGGAGTAATGAGCAGTTCTTC. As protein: CASSFRPSGSNEQFF.

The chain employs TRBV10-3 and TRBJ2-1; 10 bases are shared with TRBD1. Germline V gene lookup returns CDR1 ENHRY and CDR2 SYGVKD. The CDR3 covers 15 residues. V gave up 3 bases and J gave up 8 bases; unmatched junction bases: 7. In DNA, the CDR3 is TGTGCCATCAGTGACGCCGGGACAGGGGCTGATGAGCAGTTCTTC. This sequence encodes CAISDAGTGADEQFF.

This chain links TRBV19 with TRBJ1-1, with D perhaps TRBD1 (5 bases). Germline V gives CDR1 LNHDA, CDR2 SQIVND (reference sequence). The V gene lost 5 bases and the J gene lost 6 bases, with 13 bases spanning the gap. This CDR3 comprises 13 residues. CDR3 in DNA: TGTGCCAGTAGTCCAGGGTTTCTCGCTGAAGCTTTCTTT. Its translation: CASSPGFLAEAFF.

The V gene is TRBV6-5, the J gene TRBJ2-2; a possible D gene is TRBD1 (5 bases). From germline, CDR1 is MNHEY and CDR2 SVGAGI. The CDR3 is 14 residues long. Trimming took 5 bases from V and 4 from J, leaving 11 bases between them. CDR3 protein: CASSVEGATGELFF. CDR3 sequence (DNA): TGTGCCAGCAGTGTCGAAGGGGCCACCGGGGAGCTGTTTTTT.

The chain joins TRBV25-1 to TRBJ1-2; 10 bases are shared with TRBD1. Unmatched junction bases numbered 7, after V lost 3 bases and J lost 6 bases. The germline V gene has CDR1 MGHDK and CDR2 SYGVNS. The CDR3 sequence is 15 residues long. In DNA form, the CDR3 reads TGTGCCAGCAGTGACCCCGGGACAGGGGACCATGGCTACACCTTC. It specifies CASSDPGTGDHGYTF.

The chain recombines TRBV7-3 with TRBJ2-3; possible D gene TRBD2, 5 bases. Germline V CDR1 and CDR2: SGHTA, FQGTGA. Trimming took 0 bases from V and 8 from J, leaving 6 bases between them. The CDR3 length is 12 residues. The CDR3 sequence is CASSLTGSTQYF. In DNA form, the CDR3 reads TGTGCCAGCAGCTTAACGGGGAGTACGCAGTATTTT.

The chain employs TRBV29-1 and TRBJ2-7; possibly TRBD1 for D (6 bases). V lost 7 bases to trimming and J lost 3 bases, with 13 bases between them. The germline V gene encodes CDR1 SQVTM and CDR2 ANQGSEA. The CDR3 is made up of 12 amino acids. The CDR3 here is CSAATGYYEQYF. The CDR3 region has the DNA TGCAGCGCGGCTACAGGGTACTACGAGCAGTACTTC.

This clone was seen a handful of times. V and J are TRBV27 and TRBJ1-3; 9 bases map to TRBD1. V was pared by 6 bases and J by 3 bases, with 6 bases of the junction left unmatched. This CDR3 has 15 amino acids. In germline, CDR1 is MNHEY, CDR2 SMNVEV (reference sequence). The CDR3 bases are TGTGCCAGCAGCCCGGGACAGGGTATTGGAAACACCATATATTTT. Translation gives CASSPGQGIGNTIYF.

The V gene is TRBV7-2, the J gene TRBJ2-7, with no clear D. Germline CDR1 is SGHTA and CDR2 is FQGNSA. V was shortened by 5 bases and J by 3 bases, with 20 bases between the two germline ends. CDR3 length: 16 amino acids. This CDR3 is CASSPRIAPPDYEQYF. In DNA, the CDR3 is TGTGCCAGCAGCCCCCGGATAGCCCCTCCGGACTACGAGCAGTACTTC.

CDR3 region: CASSQDRTAYSPLHF. The CDR3 DNA is TGCGCCAGCAGCCAAGATCGAACAGCCTATTCACCCCTCCACTTT. J is TRBJ1-6 and V is TRBV4-3; no clear D gene. The ends were cut back, 0 bases at V and 8 bases at J, with 11 bases in the middle. This CDR3 is 15 amino acids long. CDR1 is LGHNA, CDR2 YSLEER, per germline.

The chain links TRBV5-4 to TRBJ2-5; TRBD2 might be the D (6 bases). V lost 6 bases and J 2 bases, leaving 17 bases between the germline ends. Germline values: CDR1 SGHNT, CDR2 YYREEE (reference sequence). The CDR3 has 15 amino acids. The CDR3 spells CASTKWGGAQETQYF. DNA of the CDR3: TGTGCCAGCACCAAGTGGGGCGGGGCGCAAGAGACCCAGTACTTC.

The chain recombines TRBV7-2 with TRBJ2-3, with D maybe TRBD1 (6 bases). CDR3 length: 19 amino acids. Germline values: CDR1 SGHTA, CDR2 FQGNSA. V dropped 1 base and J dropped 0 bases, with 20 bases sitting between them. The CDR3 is CASSLEAARGPRSTDTQYF. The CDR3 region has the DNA TGTGCCAGCAGCTTAGAAGCGGCCAGGGGCCCCAGAAGCACAGATACGCAGTATTTT.

The CDR3 is CASSLGARGKETQYF. DNA for the CDR3: TGTGCCAGCAGCTTGGGAGCCAGGGGAAAAGAGACCCAGTACTTC. This chain joins TRBV5-7 and TRBJ2-5; D may be TRBD1 (6 bases). TRBV5-7 is marked as an open reading frame, function uncertain. There are 15 residues in the CDR3. V lost 0 bases and J lost 3, with 12 bases in between.

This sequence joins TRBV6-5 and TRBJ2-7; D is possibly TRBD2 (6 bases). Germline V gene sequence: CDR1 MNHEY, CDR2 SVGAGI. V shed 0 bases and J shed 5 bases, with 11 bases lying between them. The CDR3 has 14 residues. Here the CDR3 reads CASSYSGGGHEQYF. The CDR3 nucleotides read TGTGCCAGCAGTTACTCTGGCGGAGGGCACGAGCAGTACTTC.

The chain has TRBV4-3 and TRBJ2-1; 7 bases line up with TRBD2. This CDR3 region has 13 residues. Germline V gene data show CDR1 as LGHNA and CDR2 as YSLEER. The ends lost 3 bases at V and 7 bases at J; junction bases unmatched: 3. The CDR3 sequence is CASSQGRENEQFF. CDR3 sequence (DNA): TGCGCCAGCAGCCAGGGGCGGGAGAATGAGCAGTTCTTC.

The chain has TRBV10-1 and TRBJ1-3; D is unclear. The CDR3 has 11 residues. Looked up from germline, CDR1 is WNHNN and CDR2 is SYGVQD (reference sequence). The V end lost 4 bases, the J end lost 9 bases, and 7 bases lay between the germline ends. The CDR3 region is CASSGGITIYF. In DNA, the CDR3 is TGCGCCAGCAGTGGAGGGATCACCATATATTTT.